The following is a TCR beta chain sequence with its context. CDR1 and CDR2 from the germline V gene are MGHDK and SYGVNS. V lost 4 bases, J lost 7 bases, and 16 bases lay in between. The CDR3 is made up of 15 amino acids. Clones were read by immunoSEQ multiplex PCR, and TCRdb kept only the in-frame ones, dropping some. The table records 100,000 to 140,000 clones, around 89% of them present only once. The sample comes from a study of T cell responses to AZD1222 COVID-19 vaccine. The source material was peripheral blood, sampled on day 0 of AZD1222 vaccination. This chain uses TRBV25-1 with TRBJ1-4; D is possibly TRBD1 (6 bases). This receptor was obtained from an adult in good health. The CDR3 is CASSAFMGALEKLFF. The CDR3 DNA is TGTGCCAGCAGTGCCTTTATGGGGGCCCTTGAAAAACTGTTTTTT.